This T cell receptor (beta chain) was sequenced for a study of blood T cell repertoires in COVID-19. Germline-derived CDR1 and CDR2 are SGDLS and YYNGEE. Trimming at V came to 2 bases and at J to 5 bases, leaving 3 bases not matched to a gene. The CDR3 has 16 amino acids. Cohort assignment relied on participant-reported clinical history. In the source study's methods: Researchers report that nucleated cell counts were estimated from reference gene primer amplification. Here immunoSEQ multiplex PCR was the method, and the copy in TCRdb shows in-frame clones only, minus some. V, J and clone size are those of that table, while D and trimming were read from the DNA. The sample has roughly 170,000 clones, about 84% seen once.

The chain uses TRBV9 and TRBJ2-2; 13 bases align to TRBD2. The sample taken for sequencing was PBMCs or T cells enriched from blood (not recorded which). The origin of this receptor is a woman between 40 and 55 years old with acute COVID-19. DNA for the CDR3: TGTGCCAGCAGCGTTGGGACTAGCGGGATGACCGGGGAGCTGTTTTTT. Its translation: CASSVGTSGMTGELFF.